Following are 19 T cell receptor beta chains from one sample sequenced in a study of T-cell memory formation after mild COVID-19. TCRdb re-analysed the 5' RACE reads in MiXCR, keeping a single row per CDR3 protein. In the table there are about 350,000 distinct CDR3 sequences, approximately 15% of which are singletons. Sequenced: PBMCs or a T cell subset sorted from them (not recorded which). Receptors originate from a man aged 18 to 30 who had mild COVID-19 (a few samples of this study predate the infection). Cell type and time point are not known.

This clonotype was seen more than once but under ten times. A much larger clone lies one base from this, so it may be a read error. The rearrangement uses TRBV5-1 and TRBJ1-1; D possibly corresponds to TRBD1 (5 bases). Trimming removed 0 bases from V and 3 bases from J, with 6 bases in between. The CDR3 is made up of 13 amino acids. Germline V gene sequence: CDR1 SGHRS, CDR2 YFSETQ. Here the CDR3 DNA reads TGCGCCAGCAGCTTGGTGGGGCACACTGAAGCTTTCTTT. It specifies CASSLVGHTEAFF.

This clonotype came up many times. The genes are TRBV10-3 and TRBJ2-1, with 15 bases identical to TRBD2. CDR1 ENHRY and CDR2 SYGVKD come from the germline V gene. The CDR3 covers 15 residues. V dropped 6 bases and J dropped 5; count of bases not matched to a gene: 2. The CDR3 nucleotides are TGTGCCATCAGGGGACTAGCGGGGGGACACAATGAGCAGTTCTTC. It encodes CAIRGLAGGHNEQFF.

This clonotype was recorded a few times. V and J are TRBV12-3 or TRBV12-4 and TRBJ2-7, with unresolved D. This CDR3 is 12 amino acids long. V shed 0 bases and J shed 7 bases, with 7 bases lying between them. For the CDR3, the DNA is TGTGCCAGCAGTTTAGCGCGGTGGGAGCAGTACTTC. It is translated as CASSLARWEQYF.

This clonotype was seen only a few times. The chain combines TRBV30 with TRBJ1-3; a possible D gene is TRBD1 (5 bases). Germline CDR1 is GTSNPN and CDR2 is SVGIG (reference sequence). V was shortened by 8 bases and J by 4 bases, with 12 bases between the two germline ends. CDR3 length: 12 amino acids. CDR3 nucleotides: TGTGCCGGACATCGTGGGGGAAACACCATATATTTT. It codes for CAGHRGGNTIYF.

The chain couples TRBV12-3 or TRBV12-4 to TRBJ1-1; 9 bases agree with TRBD1. The V gene end was trimmed by 5 bases and the J gene end by 5 bases; junction bases not matched to a gene: 6. CDR3 size: 14 residues. The CDR3: CASSETGGRTEAFF. The CDR3 nucleotides are TGTGCCAGCAGTGAAACAGGGGGCCGGACTGAAGCTTTCTTT.

V gene TRBV28 combines with J gene TRBJ1-1; a possible D gene is TRBD1 (5 bases). From germline, CDR1 is MDHEN and CDR2 SYDVKM. This CDR3 spans 14 amino acids. Trimming pared 2 bases from V and 0 bases from J, leaving 7 bases between. For the CDR3, the DNA is TGTGCCAGCAGTTTAGTACAGGTGAACACTGAAGCTTTCTTT. It encodes CASSLVQVNTEAFF. Full variable domain (missing parts from reference TRBV28 and TRBJ1-1): DVKVTQSSRYLVKRTGEKVFLECVQDMDHENMFWYRQDPGLGLRLIYFSYDVKMKEKGDIPEGYSVSREKKERFSLILESASTNQTSMYLCASSLVQVNTEAFFGQGTRLTVV.

In this sample, this clonotype turned up many times. This chain uses TRBV10-2 with TRBJ2-7; no reliable D call. The CDR3 runs to 12 residues. Trimming pared 7 bases from V and 2 bases from J, leaving 9 bases between. CDR1 is WSHSY, CDR2 SAAADI, per germline. The CDR3 sequence is CASNGPTYEQYF. The DNA of the CDR3 is TGCGCCAGCAACGGGCCAACCTACGAGCAGTACTTC.

This clonotype was seen a handful of times. The chain has TRBV12-3 or TRBV12-4 and TRBJ2-2; 7 positions match TRBD1. The CDR3 is made up of 15 amino acids. V was clipped by 5 bases and J by 0 bases; unmatched bases: 3. The CDR3, as DNA: TGTGCCAGCAGTGTGGACAGGTCGAACACCGGGGAGCTGTTTTTT. Its protein product is CASSVDRSNTGELFF.

The chain uses TRBV4-3 and TRBJ2-7; D not certain. The CDR3 has 15 amino acids. V was shortened by 0 bases and J by 4 bases, with 13 bases between the two germline ends. The germline V gene encodes CDR1 LGHNA and CDR2 YSLEER. Here the CDR3 reads CASSQEAVGPYEQYF. The CDR3 nucleotides are TGCGCCAGCAGCCAAGAAGCAGTAGGTCCATACGAGCAGTACTTC.

The sample holds a few counts of this clonotype. CDR3 in amino acids: CATSGRDRVHTGELFF. The CDR3, as DNA: TGTGCCACCAGCGGACGGGACAGGGTACACACCGGGGAGCTGTTTTTT. The rearrangement joins TRBV15 to TRBJ2-2; TRBD1 matches at 9 bases. This CDR3 has 16 residues. The V gene end was trimmed by 5 bases and the J gene end by 3 bases; junction bases not matched to a gene: 7. The germline gives CDR1 LNHNV, CDR2 YYDKDF (reference sequence).

This clonotype was counted at least ten times. V gene TRBV29-1 combines with J gene TRBJ2-2; the D call may be TRBD1 or TRBD2 (5 bases each). V was clipped by 6 bases and J by 0 bases, with 11 bases between them. Germline V gives CDR1 SQVTM, CDR2 ANQGSEA. The CDR3 covers 14 residues. The chain's CDR3 is CSVPGTTNTGELFF. The CDR3 nucleotides read TGCAGCGTCCCAGGGACCACGAACACCGGGGAGCTGTTTTTT.

This chain joins TRBV6-2 or TRBV6-3 and TRBJ1-5, with no clear D. The CDR3 contains 14 residues. The V end was cut by 7 bases, the J end by 2 bases, with 12 bases between. CDR1 is MNHEY and CDR2 is SVGEGT in the germline V gene. The CDR3 loop is CASNPDGGNQPQHF. CDR3 in DNA: TGTGCCAGCAATCCAGACGGTGGCAATCAGCCCCAGCATTTT.

This clonotype has ten or more counts. The rearrangement uses TRBV12-3 or TRBV12-4 and TRBJ2-3, with a tentative D call TRBD2 (6 bases). The length of the CDR3 is 15 residues. V lost 8 bases to trimming and J lost 4 bases, with 19 bases between them. CDR3 amino acids: CASSPSGVGADTQYF. The CDR3 DNA is TGTGCCAGCTCCCCTTCGGGGGTAGGGGCAGATACGCAGTATTTT.

This sequence joins TRBV12-3 or TRBV12-4 and TRBJ2-1, with 7 bases fitting TRBD2. J gave up 5 bases and V 8 bases, and 6 bases lay outside the gene matches. The CDR3 consists of 13 residues. CDR3 region: CASHPGLDNEQFF. The CDR3 DNA is TGTGCCAGCCACCCAGGACTAGACAATGAGCAGTTCTTC.

This clonotype has only a few counts. The CDR3 region is CASSYWGAEAGELFF. In DNA form, the CDR3 reads TGTGCCAGCAGTTACTGGGGGGCAGAGGCCGGGGAGCTGTTTTTT. The chain employs TRBV6-5 and TRBJ2-2; perhaps D is TRBD1 or TRBD2 (6 bases each). The CDR3 is made up of 15 amino acids. Trimming pared 1 base from V and 6 bases from J, leaving 12 bases between. CDR1 is MNHEY, CDR2 SVGAGI, per germline.

This clonotype turned up a few times. This chain links TRBV29-1 with TRBJ2-1; TRBD1 is a possible D gene (6 bases). Germline CDR1 SQVTM, CDR2 ANQGSEA. V was clipped by 6 bases and J by 6 bases, with 9 bases between them. CDR3 length: 11 amino acids. The CDR3 DNA sequence: TGCAGCGTGACGGACAGCAATGAGCAGTTCTTC. Protein sequence: CSVTDSNEQFF.

This clonotype was counted only a few times. V and J are TRBV5-1 and TRBJ2-2, with D unresolved. The germline V and J ends were trimmed by 3 bases and 0 bases, with 9 bases remaining between them. CDR1 and CDR2 (germline): SGHRS, YFSETQ. The CDR3 loop spans 15 amino acids. The CDR3 DNA reads TGCGCCAGCAGCTATGCCGGGCCGAACACCGGGGAGCTGTTTTTT. Translated: CASSYAGPNTGELFF.

The V gene is TRBV20-1, the J gene TRBJ2-1; TRBD2 might be the D (5 bases). The germline V gene has CDR1 DFQATT and CDR2 SNEGSKA (reference sequence). Trimming removed 3 bases at V and 4 bases at J, with 7 bases between. The CDR3 is 12 residues long. The CDR3 sequence: CSARGRYNEQFF. CDR3 nucleotides: TGCAGTGCTAGGGGGAGATACAATGAGCAGTTCTTC.

Many counts were recorded for this clonotype. For the CDR3, the DNA is TGCGCCAGCAGCCAAGATGGCAGGGATCTCGACAATGAGCAGTTCTTC. It is translated as CASSQDGRDLDNEQFF. The V and J genes are TRBV4-1 and TRBJ2-1; D is perhaps TRBD1 (5 bases). V was cut by 0 bases and J by 5 bases, with 14 bases left in between. The CDR3 covers 16 residues. Germline V CDR1 and CDR2: MGHRA, YSYEKL.